A single T cell receptor (beta chain) is shown here with its context. TCRdb's copy holds only in-frame clones and misses some; the assay was immunoSEQ multiplex PCR. Among about 75,000 clones listed, about 87% were seen once. Germline lookup yields CDR1 SGHRS and CDR2 YFSETQ. Losses at the gene ends were 4 bases for V and 0 bases for J; bases not matched to a gene: 4. This CDR3 comprises 14 residues. The data were taken from a study of T cell responses to AZD1222 COVID-19 vaccine. This sequence joins TRBV5-1 and TRBJ2-7; 7 nucleotides match TRBD1. This TCR was sampled from an adult who received the MenACWY meningococcal vaccine as a control. The sample here was peripheral blood, taken 28 days after the second dose of the MenACWY control vaccine. CDR3 coding DNA: TGCGCCAGCAGCGAACAGGGGTCCTCCTACGAGCAGTACTTC. Encoded protein: CASSEQGSSYEQYF.